Here is one TCR beta chain with its context. This receptor's antigen is unknown. The sample holds no much larger clone one base away, and base qualities are not on file. Rearranged TRB sequences spanning V, D and J segments were amplified by multiplex touch-down PCR using a mixed TRB-A/B primer pool. Illumina adapters and sample indices were attached to the amplicons in two consecutive PCR reactions using Phusion HS II polymerase. After gel purification with the NucleoSpin Gel and PCR Clean-up kit, the amplicons were checked using Qubit and an Agilent 2100 Bioanalyzer. Sequencing of libraries was carried out on an Illumina MiSeq in 600-cycle, single-indexed, paired-end runs. From the authors' description of their analysis: TRB sequences were processed with MiXCR versions 2.12 and 3.0.5. Each unique CDR3 nucleotide sequence was treated as one clone, and only productive sequences with two or more reads were kept. Shannon diversity, evenness, clonality (one minus evenness), and alpha-parameterized diversity profiles from alpha 0 to 5 were included as repertoire metrics. The IGoR algorithm was used to calculate generation probabilities for clones in the paired samples taken before and after chemotherapy. TCRdb reworked the public reads: Q25 trimming with fastp, MiXCR clone assembly, productive beta chains retained. Every distinct CDR3 protein forms one entry, paired with its most common genes and DNA. The V and J calls here are based on TCRdb, not the publication. For this sample there are about 13,000 distinct CDR3 sequences; approximately 24% appear just once. About 2.8% of the sample is taken by the ten largest.

V loses 5 bases of germline sequence and J loses 6 bases, and the interval between the two ends is 17 bases. The cysteine opens and the phenylalanine closes a CDR3 of 16 amino acids. Only the CDR3 DNA is retained, 48 bases long and in frame from the first base. The germline V gene provides CDR1 SGHTA and CDR2 FQGTGA. TCR beta rearrangements were amplified from genomic DNA isolated from peripheral blood, not from sorted cells or RNA. These data are taken from a study of T cell repertoires in aging, cancer and after chemotherapy (dated by TCRdb to the late 2010s). About the investigation overall: Donors spanned six age groups from 30 or younger to 70 or older, with at least three individuals per group. Healthy donor control TCR repertoires were recorded over several months to years and showed clear clonal overlap across re-sampling. The full dataset contained about 10 million TCR reads. To look at immunoaging and at how T cells reconstitute after chemotherapy, the study profiled TCR beta repertoires in peripheral blood from both healthy donors and cancer patients. Alongside fewer than 100 healthy donors serving as a reference group, the cohort included roughly 220 cancer patients, of whom more than 90 had hematological cancers and more than 110 had solid cancers. Beyond this particular receptor, the publication reports: In healthy donors, the decline in TCR diversity with age was mainly due to loss of richness, whereas in cancer patients loss of evenness also played a role. Significantly lower blood TCR diversity and higher clonality were observed in untreated patients with hematological or solid cancers than in age-matched healthy donors. The authors noted that the repertoire data do not allow conclusions about immunological memory after chemotherapy. In both cancer cohorts, the median generation probability rose over the chemotherapy interval, which suggests that the repertoire was reconstituted through rebound thymic output.

The sequence was collected from a human donor in good health. The receptor chain draws on TRBV7-3 and TRBJ1-6; the D gene is perhaps TRBD1, from 6 matching bases. Source material: blood. The DNA is TGTGCCAGCAGCCGCTTCCCAGGGGTTAGTAATTCACCCCTCCACTTT. It translates to CASSRFPGVSNSPLHF.